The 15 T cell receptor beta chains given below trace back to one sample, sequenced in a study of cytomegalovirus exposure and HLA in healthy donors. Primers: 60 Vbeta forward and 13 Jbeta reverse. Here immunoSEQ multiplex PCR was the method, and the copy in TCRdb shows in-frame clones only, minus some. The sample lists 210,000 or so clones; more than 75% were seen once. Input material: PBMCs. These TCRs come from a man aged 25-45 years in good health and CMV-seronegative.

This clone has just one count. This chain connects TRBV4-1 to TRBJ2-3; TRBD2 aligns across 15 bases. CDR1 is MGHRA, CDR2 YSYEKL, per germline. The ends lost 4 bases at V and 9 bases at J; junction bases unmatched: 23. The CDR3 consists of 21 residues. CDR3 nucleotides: TGCGCCAGCAGCCGAATTTCCCCGGGACTAGCGGGAGGACCAGGAAGAGGCACGCAGTATTTT. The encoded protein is CASSRISPGLAGGPGRGTQYF.

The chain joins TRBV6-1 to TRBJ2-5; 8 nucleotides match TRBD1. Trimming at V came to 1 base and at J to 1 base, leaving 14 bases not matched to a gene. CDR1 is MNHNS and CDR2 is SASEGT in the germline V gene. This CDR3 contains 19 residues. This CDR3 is CASSEGRQGAAAIQETQYF. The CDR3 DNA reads TGTGCCAGCAGTGAAGGAAGGCAGGGGGCAGCGGCAATCCAAGAGACCCAGTACTTC.

This CDR3 is CASSLEGEATGEEAFF. The CDR3 DNA follows: TGTGCCAGCAGCTTAGAAGGAGAGGCAACGGGGGAGGAGGCTTTCTTT. The chain employs TRBV13 and TRBJ1-1; D is possibly TRBD1 (5 bases). V lost 1 base and J lost 11, with 23 bases in between. This CDR3 region has 16 residues. CDR1 and CDR2 (germline): PRHDT, FYEKMQ (reference sequence).

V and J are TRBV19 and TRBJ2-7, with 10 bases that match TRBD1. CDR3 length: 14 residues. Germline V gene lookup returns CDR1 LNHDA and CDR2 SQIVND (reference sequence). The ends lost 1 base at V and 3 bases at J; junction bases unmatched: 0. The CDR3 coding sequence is TGTGCCAGTAGTATAGGGACAGGGGGCTACGAGCAGTACTTC. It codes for CASSIGTGGYEQYF.

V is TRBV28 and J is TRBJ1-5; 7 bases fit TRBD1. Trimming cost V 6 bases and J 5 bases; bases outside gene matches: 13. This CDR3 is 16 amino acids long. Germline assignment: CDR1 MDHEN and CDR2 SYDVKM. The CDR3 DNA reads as TGTGCCAGCAGCCCCAGGGACAGCCCCTGGGATCAGCCCCAGCATTTT. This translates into CASSPRDSPWDQPQHF.

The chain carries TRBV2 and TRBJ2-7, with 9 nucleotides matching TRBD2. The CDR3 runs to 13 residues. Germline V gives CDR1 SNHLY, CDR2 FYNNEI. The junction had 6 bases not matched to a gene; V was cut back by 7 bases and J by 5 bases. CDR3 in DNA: TGTGCCAGCACACGCGGGGGGGTCGACGAGCAGTACTTC. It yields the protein CASTRGGVDEQYF.

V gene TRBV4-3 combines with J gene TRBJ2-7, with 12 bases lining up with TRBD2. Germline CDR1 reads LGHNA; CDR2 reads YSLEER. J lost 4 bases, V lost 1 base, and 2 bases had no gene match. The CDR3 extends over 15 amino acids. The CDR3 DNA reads TGCGCCAGCAGCCAAGGGACTAGCGGGGCGTACGAGCAGTACTTC. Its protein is CASSQGTSGAYEQYF.

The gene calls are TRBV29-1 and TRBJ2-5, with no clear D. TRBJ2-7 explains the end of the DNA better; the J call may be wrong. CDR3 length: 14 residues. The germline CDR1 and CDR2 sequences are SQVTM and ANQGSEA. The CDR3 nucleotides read TGCAGCGTTGTTATGCGGTCATTAACCTACGAGCAGTACTTC. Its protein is CSVVMRSLTYEQYF.

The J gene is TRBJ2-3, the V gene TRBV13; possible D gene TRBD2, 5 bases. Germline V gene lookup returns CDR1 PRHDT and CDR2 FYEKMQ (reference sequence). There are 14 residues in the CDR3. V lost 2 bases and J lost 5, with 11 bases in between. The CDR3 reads CASSLPSRVDTQYF. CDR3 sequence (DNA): TGTGCCAGCAGCTTACCTAGCCGGGTAGATACGCAGTATTTT.

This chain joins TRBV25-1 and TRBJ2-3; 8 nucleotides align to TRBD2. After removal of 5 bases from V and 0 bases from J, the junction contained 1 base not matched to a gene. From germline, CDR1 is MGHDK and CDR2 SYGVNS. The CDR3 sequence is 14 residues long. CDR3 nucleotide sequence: TGTGCCAGCAGTTCTAGCGGGAGCACAGATACGCAGTATTTT. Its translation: CASSSSGSTDTQYF.

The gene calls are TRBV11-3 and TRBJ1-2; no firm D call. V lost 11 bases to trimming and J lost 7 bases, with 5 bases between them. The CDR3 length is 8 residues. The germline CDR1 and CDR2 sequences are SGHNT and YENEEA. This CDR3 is CAPFGYTF. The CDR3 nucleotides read TGTGCCCCCTTTGGCTACACCTTC.

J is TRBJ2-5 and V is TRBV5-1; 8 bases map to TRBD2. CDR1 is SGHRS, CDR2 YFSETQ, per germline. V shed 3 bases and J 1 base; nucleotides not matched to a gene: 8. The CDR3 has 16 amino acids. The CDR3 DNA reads TGCGCCAGCAGCTACGGGGGGGTAGGGATCCAAGAGACCCAGTACTTC. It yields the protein CASSYGGVGIQETQYF.

The CDR3 DNA follows: TGTGCCAGCAGTTTATCTGTTGGCCCGGGACAGCTCAATCAGCCCCAGCATTTT. Amino acids: CASSLSVGPGQLNQPQHF. The genes are TRBV27 and TRBJ1-5; 7 nucleotides line up with TRBD1. V shed 0 bases, J shed 3 bases, and the junction held 11 bases outside the gene matches. Germline CDR1 is MNHEY and CDR2 is SMNVEV (reference sequence). This CDR3 is built from 18 residues.

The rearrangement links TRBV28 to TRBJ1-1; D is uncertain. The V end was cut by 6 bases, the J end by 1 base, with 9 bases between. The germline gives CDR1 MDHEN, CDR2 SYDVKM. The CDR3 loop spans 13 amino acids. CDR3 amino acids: CASRTTGNTEAFF. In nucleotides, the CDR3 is TGTGCCAGCAGAACCACCGGGAACACTGAAGCTTTCTTT.

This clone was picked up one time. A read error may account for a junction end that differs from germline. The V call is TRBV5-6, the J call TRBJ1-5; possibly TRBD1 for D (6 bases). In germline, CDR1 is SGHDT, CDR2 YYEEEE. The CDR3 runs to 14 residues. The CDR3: CTSSSTQGDQPQHF. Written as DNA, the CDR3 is TGTACCAGCAGCTCGACACAGGGAGATCAGCCCCAGCATTTT.